This T cell receptor beta chain was sequenced for a study of T-cell memory formation after mild COVID-19. Notes on the study in general: Nothing showed for sure that second-wave clones peaking on day 37 were SARS-CoV-2 specific. Contracting CD4+ clones were located mainly in CM and EM, and CD8+ clones in EMRA.

TCRdb passed the 5' RACE reads through MiXCR, listing each CDR3 protein once. Found here are 80,000 to 90,000 distinct CDR3 sequences, roughly 25% of them singletons; the top ten hold around 40%. The CDR3 totals 15 residues. The germline gives CDR1 SGDLS, CDR2 YYNGEE. The V and J ends lost 0 bases and 5 bases respectively, with 15 bases between them. Points on this clonotype: Antigen: not known.

V usage is TRBV9 and J usage is TRBJ2-7; tentative D call: TRBD2 (6 bases). This clonotype was sampled from a man aged 18 to 30 who had mild COVID-19 (a few samples of this study predate the infection). Cell type and time point are not known. Sequenced input: PBMCs or a T cell subset sorted from them (not recorded which). The CDR3 DNA reads as TGTGCCAGCAGCGTAGGAGGAGGGGCCTTAGACGAGCAGTACTTC. This gives the protein CASSVGGGALDEQYF.